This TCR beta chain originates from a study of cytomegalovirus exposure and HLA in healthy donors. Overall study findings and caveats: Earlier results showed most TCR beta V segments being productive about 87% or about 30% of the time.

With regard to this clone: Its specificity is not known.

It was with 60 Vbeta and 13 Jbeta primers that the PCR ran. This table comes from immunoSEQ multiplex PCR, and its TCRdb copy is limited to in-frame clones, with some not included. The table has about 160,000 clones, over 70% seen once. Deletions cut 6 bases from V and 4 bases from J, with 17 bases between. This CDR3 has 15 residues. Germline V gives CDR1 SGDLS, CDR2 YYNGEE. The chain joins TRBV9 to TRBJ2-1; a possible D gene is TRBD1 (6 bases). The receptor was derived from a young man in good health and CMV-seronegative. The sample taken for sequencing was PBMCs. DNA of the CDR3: TGTGCCAGCACCGCCAGAGGGGGAGCTTACAATGAGCAGTTCTTC. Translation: CASTARGGAYNEQFF.